One T cell receptor (beta chain) is described in this entry. The recently defined diagnostic criteria for definite or probable disease were met by the Susac syndrome patients. The CD8+ and CD4+ T cells were isolated magnetically using a negative isolation approach, whereas the TEMRA cells were enriched by FACS. Reverse transcription of 0.5 to 1 ug RNA was performed with random hexamers. The amplification used immunoSEQ multiplex PCR on TCR beta CDR3; it spanned 54 Vbeta and 13 Jbeta. TCRdb used MiXCR to reprocess the immunoSEQ multiplex PCR reads, holding one entry per CDR3 protein. Seen here are around 170,000 distinct CDR3 sequences, 95% observed once, and the top ten hold around 0.1%. This record belongs to a study of CD8 T cells in Susac syndrome. As for the study in general: Intravenous immunoglobulin alone or corticosteroids were being given to patients with Susac syndrome at blood draw, unless they were therapy-naive.

J lost 0 bases, V lost 5 bases, and 7 bases had no gene match. The CDR3 spans 16 residues. Germline CDR1 reads SQVTM; CDR2 reads ANQGSEA. The chain couples TRBV29-1 to TRBJ2-3, with TRBD2 matching over 11 bases. The sequenced material came from CD4+ T cells from PBMCs. This TCR derives from a human donor with Susac syndrome. The CDR3 is CSVTQTSGKSTDTQYF. The CDR3 DNA reads TGCAGCGTTACTCAGACTAGCGGGAAAAGCACAGATACGCAGTATTTT.